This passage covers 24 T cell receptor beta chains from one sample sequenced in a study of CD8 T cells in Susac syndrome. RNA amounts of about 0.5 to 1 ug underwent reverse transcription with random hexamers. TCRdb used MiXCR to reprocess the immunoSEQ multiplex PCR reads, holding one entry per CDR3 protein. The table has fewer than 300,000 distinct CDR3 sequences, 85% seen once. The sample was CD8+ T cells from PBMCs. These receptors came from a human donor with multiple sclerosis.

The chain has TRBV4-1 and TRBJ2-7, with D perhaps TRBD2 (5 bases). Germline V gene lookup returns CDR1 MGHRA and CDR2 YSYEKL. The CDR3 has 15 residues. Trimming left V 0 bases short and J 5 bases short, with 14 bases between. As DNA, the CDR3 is TGCGCCAGCAGCCAAGAACCACTAGATGTCGACGAGCAGTACTTC. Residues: CASSQEPLDVDEQYF.

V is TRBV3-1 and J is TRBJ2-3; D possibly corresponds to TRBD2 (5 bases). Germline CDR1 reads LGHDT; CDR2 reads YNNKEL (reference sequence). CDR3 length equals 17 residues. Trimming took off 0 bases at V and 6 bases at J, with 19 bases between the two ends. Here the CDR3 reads CASSQDRPAEEADTQYF. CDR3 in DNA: TGTGCCAGCAGCCAAGATAGGCCAGCGGAAGAGGCGGATACGCAGTATTTT.

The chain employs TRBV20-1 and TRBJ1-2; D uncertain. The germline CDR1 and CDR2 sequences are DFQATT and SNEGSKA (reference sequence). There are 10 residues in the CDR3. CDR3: CGPKTDGYTF. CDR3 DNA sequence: TGCGGTCCGAAAACTGATGGCTACACCTTC.

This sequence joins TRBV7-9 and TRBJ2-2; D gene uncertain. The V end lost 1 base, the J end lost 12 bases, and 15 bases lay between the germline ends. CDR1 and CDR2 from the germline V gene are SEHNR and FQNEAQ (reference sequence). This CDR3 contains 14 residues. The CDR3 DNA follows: TGTGCCAGCAGCTTAGACCTGATACCGCTTAAGCTGTTTTTT. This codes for CASSLDLIPLKLFF.

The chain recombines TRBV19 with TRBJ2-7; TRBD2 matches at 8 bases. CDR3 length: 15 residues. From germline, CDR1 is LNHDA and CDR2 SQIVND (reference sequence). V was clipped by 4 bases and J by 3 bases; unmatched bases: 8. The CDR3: CASSSRSGSFYEQYF. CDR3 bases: TGTGCCAGTAGTAGCAGGAGCGGGAGTTTCTACGAGCAGTACTTC.

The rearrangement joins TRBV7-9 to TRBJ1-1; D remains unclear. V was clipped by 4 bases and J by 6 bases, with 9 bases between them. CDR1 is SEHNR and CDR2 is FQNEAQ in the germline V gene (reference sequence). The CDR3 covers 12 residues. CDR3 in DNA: TGTGCCAGCAGCTGGTCTGGCGCTGAAGCTTTCTTT. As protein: CASSWSGAEAFF.

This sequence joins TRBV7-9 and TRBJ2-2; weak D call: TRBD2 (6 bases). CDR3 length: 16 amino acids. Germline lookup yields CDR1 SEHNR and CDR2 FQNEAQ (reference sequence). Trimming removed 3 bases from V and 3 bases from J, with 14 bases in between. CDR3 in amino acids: CASSFPSSDYTGELFF. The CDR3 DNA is TGTGCCAGCAGCTTTCCTTCTAGCGACTACACCGGGGAGCTGTTTTTT.

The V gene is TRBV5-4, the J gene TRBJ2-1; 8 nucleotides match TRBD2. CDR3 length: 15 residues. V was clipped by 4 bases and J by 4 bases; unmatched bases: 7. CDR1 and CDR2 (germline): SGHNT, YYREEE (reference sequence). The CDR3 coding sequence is TGTGCCAGCAGCCGGGAGGGGGACCAGTACAATGAGCAGTTCTTC. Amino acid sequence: CASSREGDQYNEQFF. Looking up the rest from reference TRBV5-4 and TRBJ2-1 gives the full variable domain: ETGVTQSPTHLIKTRGQQVTLRCSSQSGHNTVSWYQQALGQGPQFIFQYYREEENGRGNFPPRFSGLQFPNYSSELNVNALELDDSALYLCASSREGDQYNEQFFGPGTRLTVL.

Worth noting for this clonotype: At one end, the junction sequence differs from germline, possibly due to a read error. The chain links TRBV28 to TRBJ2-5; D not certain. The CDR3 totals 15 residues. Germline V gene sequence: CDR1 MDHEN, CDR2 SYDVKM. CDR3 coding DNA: TGTGCCAGCAGCCCGGAGAGGTCTACCCAAGAGACCCAGTGCTTC. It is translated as CASSPERSTQETQCF.

The DNA of the CDR3 is TGTGCCAGCAGTTTTCTGGAGGGTGGAAATTCACCCCTCCACTTT. Translation gives CASSFLEGGNSPLHF. The chain recombines TRBV27 with TRBJ1-6; D ambiguous. Trimming pared 3 bases from V and 7 bases from J, leaving 13 bases between. Germline V gene sequence: CDR1 MNHEY, CDR2 SMNVEV (reference sequence). This CDR3 is built from 15 residues.

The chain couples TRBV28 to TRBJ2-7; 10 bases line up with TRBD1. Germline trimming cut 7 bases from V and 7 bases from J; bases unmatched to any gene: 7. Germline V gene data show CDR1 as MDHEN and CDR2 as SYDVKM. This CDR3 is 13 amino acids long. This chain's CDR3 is CASKGQGVVEQYF. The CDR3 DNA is TGTGCCAGCAAAGGACAGGGGGTGGTTGAGCAGTACTTC.

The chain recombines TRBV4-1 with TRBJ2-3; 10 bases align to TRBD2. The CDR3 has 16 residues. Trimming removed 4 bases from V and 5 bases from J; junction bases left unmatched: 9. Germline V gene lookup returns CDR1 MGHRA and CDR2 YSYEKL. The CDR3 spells CASSLRASGSEDTQYF. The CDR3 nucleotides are TGCGCCAGCAGCCTCCGGGCTAGCGGGAGCGAAGATACGCAGTATTTT.

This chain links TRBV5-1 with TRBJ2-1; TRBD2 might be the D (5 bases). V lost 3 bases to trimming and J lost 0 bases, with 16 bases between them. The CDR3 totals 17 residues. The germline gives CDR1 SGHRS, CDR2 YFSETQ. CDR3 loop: CASSSTHSASSYNEQFF. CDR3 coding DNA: TGCGCCAGCAGCTCGACCCATAGCGCGAGCTCCTACAATGAGCAGTTCTTC.

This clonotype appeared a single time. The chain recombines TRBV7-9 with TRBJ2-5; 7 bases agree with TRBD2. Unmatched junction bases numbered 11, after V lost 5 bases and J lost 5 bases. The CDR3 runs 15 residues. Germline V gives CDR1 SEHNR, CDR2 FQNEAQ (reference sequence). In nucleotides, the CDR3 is TGTGCCAGCAGCGCGGGGGAGAAAAGGTCGGAGACCCAGTACTTC. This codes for CASSAGEKRSETQYF.

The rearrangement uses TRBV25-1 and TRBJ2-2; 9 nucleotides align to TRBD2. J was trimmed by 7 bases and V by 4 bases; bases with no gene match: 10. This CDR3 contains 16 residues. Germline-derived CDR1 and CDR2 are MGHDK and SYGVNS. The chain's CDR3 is CASSAPGLAFGGELFF. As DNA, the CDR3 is TGTGCCAGCAGTGCCCCGGGACTAGCATTCGGCGGGGAGCTGTTTTTT.

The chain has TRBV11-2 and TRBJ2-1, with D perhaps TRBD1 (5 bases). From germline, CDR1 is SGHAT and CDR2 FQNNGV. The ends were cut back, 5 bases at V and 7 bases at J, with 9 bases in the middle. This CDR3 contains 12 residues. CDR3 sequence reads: CASSVRVNEQFF. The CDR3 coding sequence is TGTGCCAGCAGCGTCAGGGTGAATGAGCAGTTCTTC. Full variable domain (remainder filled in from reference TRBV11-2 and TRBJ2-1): EAGVAQSPRYKIIEKRQSVAFWCNPISGHATLYWYQQILGQGPKLLIQFQNNGVVDDSQLPKDRFSAERLKGVDSTLKIQPAKLEDSAVYLCASSVRVNEQFFGPGTRLTVL.

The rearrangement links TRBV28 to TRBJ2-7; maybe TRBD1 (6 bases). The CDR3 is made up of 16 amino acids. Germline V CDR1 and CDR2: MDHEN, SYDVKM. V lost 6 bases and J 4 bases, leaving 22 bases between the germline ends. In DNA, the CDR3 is TGTGCCAGCAGGACGTCCGGCAGGCAGGGGATATACGAGCAGTACTTC. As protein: CASRTSGRQGIYEQYF.

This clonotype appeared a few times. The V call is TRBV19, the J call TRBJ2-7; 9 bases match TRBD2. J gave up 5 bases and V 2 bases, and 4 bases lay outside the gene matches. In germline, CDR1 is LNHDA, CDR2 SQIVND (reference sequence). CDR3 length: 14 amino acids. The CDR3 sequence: CASSILAGVDEQYF. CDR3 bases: TGTGCCAGTAGTATATTAGCGGGAGTGGACGAGCAGTACTTC.

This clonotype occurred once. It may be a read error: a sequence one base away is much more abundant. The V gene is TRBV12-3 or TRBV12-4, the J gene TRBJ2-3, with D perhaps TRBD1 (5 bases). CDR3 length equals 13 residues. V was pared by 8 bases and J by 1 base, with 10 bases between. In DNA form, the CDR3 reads TGTGCCAGCTGCTTAGGGGGCACAGATACGCAGTATTTT. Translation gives CASCLGGTDTQYF.

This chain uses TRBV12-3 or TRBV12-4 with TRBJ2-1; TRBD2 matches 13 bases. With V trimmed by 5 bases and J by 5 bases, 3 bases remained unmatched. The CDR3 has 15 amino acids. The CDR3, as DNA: TGTGCCAGCAGTCGGACTAGCGGGGGCAACAATGAGCAGTTCTTC. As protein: CASSRTSGGNNEQFF.

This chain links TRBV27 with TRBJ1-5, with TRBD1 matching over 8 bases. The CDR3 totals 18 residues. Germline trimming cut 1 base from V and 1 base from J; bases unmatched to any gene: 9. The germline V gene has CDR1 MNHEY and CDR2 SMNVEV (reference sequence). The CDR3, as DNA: TGTGCCAGCAGTTTATACGGACAGGGTTTCAGGAGCAATCAGCCCCAGCATTTT. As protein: CASSLYGQGFRSNQPQHF.

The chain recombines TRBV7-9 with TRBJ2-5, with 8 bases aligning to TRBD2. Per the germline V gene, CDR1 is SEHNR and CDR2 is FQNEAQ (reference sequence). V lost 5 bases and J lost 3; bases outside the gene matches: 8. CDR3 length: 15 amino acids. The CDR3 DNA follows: TGTGCCAGCAGCACACCCCTGACTAGCGAAGAGACCCAGTACTTC. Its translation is CASSTPLTSEETQYF.

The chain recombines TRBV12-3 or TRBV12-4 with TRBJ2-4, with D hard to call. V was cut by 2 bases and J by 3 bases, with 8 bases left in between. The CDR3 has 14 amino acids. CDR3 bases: TGTGCCAGCAGTTTAAAGGATGACAAAAACATTCAGTACTTC. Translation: CASSLKDDKNIQYF.

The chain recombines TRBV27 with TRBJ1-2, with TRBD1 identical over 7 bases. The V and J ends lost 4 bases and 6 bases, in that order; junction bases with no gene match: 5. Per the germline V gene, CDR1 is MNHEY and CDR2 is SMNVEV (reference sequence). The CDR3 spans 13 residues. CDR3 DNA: TGTGCCAGCAGTTCGACAGGGATGGATGGCTACACCTTC. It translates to CASSSTGMDGYTF.